Described below is a single TCR beta chain sequence and its context. The record originates from a study of blood T cell repertoires in COVID-19. Only in-frame clones appear in the TCRdb table, and some are missing; sequencing was by immunoSEQ multiplex PCR. The profile shows around 230,000 clones, 81% of them singletons. The CDR3 runs to 14 residues. Germline-derived CDR1 and CDR2 are MGHRA and YSYEKL. After removal of 6 bases from V and 2 bases from J, the junction contained 5 bases not matched to a gene. This clonotype originated in a woman of 80 years or more with acute or convalescent COVID-19. The specimen sequenced was peripheral blood. J is TRBJ2-7 and V is TRBV4-1, with 9 bases that match TRBD2. The CDR3 region is CASRPRLAAYEQYF. The CDR3 nucleotides read TGCGCCAGCAGGCCCCGACTAGCGGCCTACGAGCAGTACTTC.